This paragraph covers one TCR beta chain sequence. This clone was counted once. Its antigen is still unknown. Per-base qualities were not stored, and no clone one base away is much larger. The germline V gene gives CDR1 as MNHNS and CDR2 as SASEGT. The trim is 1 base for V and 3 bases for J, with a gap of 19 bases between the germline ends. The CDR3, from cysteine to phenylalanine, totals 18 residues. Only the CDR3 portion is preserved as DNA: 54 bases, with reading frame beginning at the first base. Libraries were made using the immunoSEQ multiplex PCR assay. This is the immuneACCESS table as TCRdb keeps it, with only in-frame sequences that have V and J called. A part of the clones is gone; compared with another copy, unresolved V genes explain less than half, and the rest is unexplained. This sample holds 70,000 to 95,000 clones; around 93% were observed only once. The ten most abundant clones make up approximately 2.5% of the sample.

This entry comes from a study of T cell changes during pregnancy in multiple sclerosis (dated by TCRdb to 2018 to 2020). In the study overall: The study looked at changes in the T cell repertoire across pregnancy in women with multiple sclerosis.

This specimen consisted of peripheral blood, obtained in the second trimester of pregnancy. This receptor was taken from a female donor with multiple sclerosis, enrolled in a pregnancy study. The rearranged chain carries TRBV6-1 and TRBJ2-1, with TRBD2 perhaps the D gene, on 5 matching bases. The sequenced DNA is TGTGCCAGCAGTGAAGGGTGGGAGCACCCCGGAGTCTACAATGAGCAGTTCTTC. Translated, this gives CASSEGWEHPGVYNEQFF.